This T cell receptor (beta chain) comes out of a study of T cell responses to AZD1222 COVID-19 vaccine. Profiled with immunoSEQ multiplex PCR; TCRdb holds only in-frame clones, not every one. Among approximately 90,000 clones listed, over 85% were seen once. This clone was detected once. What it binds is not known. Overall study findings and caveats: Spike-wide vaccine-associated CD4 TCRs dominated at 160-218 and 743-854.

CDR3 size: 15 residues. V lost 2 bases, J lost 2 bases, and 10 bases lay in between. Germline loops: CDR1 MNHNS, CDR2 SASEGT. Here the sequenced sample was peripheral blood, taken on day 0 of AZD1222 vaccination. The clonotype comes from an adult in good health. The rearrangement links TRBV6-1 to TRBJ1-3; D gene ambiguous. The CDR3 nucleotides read TGTGCCAGCAGTGAACAGCCCCAGGCTGGAAACACCATATATTTT. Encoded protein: CASSEQPQAGNTIYF.